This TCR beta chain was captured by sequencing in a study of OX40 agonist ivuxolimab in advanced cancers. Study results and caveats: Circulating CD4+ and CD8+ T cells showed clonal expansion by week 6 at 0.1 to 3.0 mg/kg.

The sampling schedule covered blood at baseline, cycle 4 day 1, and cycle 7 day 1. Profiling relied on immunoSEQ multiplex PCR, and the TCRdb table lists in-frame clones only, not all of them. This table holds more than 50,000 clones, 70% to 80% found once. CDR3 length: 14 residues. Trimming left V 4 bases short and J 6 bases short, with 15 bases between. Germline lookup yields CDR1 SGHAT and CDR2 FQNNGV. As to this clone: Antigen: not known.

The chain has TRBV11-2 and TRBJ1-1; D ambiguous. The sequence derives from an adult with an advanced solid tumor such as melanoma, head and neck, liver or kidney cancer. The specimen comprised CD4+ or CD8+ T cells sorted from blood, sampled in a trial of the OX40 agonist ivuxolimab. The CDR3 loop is CASSSQLWWPEAFF. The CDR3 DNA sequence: TGTGCCAGCAGCTCTCAATTGTGGTGGCCTGAAGCTTTCTTT.